This T cell receptor (beta chain) was identified during a study of blood T cell repertoires in COVID-19 (dated by TCRdb to 2020 to 2021). Study-level background: Collaborator samples came from the United States, Italy and Spain and covered acute and convalescent phases of COVID-19. The repertoires were released in a freely available public database meant as a resource for research on the immune response to SARS-CoV-2. HLA class I and class II types, where available, came from metadata supplied by the sample provider rather than from assay-based typing. The prospective study material was composed of cDNA or gDNA derived from T cells, B-cell-depleted T cells, or PBMCs. Subjects who had been exposed to COVID-19, were actively infected with it, or had recovered from it provided the deeply sampled blood TCRbeta repertoires that made up the dataset. The sample metadata nearly always contained a de-identified subject ID, COVID-19 status, age in years and sex. Samples came from the ongoing ImmuneRACE study (first 160 participants) plus 1,254 subjects from 6 global collaborators. Overall study outcomes, separate from this receptor: The quantity of clinical and demographic metadata differed by source and by participant and was supplied without curation.

Details on this clone: Its antigen remains unidentified. No per-base quality is available; no much larger clone lies one base away.

Each collaborating institution followed its own protocols to collect whole blood in K2EDTA tubes. For TCRbeta analysis, collaborator samples were shipped as frozen whole blood, as isolated PBMCs, or as DNA extracted from either sample type. Measured from the cysteine to the phenylalanine, the CDR3 is 13 residues long. Of all the DNA, just the CDR3 is kept, 39 bases in frame from base 1. V is cut by 5 bases and J by 9 bases, and the space between the germline ends is 14 bases. CDR1 is given as SEHNR and CDR2 as FQNEAQ, both from the germline V gene (reference sequence). TCRbeta CDR3 regions were amplified from genomic DNA by means of the immunoSEQ Assay, a bias-controlled multiplex PCR. Turning to the authors' computational methods: Nucleated cell counts per sample were estimated from amplification of reference gene primers within the assay. To quantify the absolute abundance of each unique TCRbeta CDR3 rearrangement, sequence reads were collapsed and filtered. For each sample, productive Simpson clonality was calculated as the square root of Simpson's diversity index over productive rearrangements. The table comes from immuneACCESS by way of TCRdb, which keeps in-frame sequences with V and J called. Part of the clones is missing from these tables; in studies checked, under half for an unresolved V gene and the rest for unknown reasons. V, J and clone size reflect that table, while D and trimming were determined from the DNA. The sample table shows 350,000 or so clones, and around 90% are seen once. Approximately 6.2% of the sample rests with the top ten.

This sequence originates from a man between 18 and 35 years old with active or convalescent COVID-19. Sequencing was performed on peripheral blood. The rearranged segments are TRBV7-9 and TRBJ2-1, with TRBD2 perhaps the D gene, on 5 matching bases. The nucleotides read TGTGCCAGCAGCGGCCAAAGGGCGGGTGAGCAGTTCTTC. The resulting protein is CASSGQRAGEQFF.